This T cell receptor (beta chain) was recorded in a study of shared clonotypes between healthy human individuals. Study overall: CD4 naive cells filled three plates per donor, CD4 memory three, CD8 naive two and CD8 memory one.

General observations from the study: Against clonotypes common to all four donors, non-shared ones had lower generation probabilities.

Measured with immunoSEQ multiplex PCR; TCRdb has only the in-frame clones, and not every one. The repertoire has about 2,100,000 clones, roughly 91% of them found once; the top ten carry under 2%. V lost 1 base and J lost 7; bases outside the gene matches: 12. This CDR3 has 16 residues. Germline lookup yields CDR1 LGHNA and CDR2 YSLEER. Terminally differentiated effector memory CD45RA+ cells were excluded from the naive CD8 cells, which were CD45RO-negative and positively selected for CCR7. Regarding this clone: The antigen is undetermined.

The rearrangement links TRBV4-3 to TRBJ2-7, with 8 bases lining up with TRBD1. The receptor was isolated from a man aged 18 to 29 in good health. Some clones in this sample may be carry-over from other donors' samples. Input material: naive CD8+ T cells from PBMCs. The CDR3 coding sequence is TGCGCCAGCAGCCAAGGGACCGGGACAGGAGTCACAGAGCAGTACTTC. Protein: CASSQGTGTGVTEQYF.